The T cell receptor beta chain described here comes from a study of T cells in Graves' hyperthyroidism and ophthalmopathy. Whole-study results and caveats: Within blood appeared most thyroid clonotypes that had expanded above 0.001. Progression to ophthalmopathy was predicted a median of about six months early.

This clonotype was seen repeatedly, ten times or more. Antigen specificity is unknown. Amplification of TCR beta CDR3 regions used RNA as the template. The HTBI set primed first-round TCR CDR3 RT-PCR. TCRdb re-analysed the multiplex PCR reads in MiXCR, keeping a single row per CDR3 protein. Of approximately 720,000 distinct CDR3 sequences in the sample, about 19% were seen once. CDR1 and CDR2 from the germline V gene are SEHNR and FQNEAQ (reference sequence). The CDR3 is 14 residues long. The V end was cut by 6 bases, the J end by 0 bases, with 10 bases between. The genes are TRBV7-9 and TRBJ2-3; no clear D. The material sequenced was blood. This clonotype was sampled from a woman in her forties or fifties with Graves' hyperthyroidism that later progressed to Graves' ophthalmopathy. The CDR3 is CASRQEPSTDTQYF. The CDR3 region has the DNA TGTGCCAGCAGGCAGGAGCCTAGCACAGATACGCAGTATTTT.